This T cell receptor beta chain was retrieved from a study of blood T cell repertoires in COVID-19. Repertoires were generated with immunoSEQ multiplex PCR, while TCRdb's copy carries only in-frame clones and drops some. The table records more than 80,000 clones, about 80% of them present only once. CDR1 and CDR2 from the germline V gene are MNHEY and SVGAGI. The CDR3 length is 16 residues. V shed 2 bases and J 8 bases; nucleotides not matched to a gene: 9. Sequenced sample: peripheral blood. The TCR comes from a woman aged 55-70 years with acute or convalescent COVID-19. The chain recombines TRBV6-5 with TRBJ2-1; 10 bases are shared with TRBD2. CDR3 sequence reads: CASSYDPSSGSYEQFF. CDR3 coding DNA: TGTGCCAGCAGTTACGACCCCTCTAGCGGGAGTTATGAGCAGTTCTTC.